The clone carrying this T cell receptor (beta chain) has a handful of counts. Its antigen is currently unknown. The sample originates from a study of T cell repertoires in cytomegalovirus infection. Study as a whole: HLA-B-restricted CMV epitopes that are well studied, plus recently identified HLA-C-restricted ones, were used by the study. From public TCR beta signatures came an indication of both CMV infection and matching HLA type. Findings and limits, study-wide: Clonotype analysis showed dominance of the ex vivo response by HLA-C-restricted CMV-specific TCR beta clonotypes. Using cumulative public TCR beta family frequency, the authors identified those who carried CMV together with the relevant HLA.

The CDR3 runs 16 residues. Germline assignment: CDR1 SGHTA and CDR2 FQGNSA. Trimming left V 1 base short and J 3 bases short, with 14 bases between. TCRdb recomputed calls from the reads with MiXCR, one row per CDR3 protein. The sample consists of approximately 350,000 distinct CDR3 sequences, just under 35% of them appearing once. This sequence originates from a human donor in good health (CMV status not recorded). Some clones in this sample may be carry-over from other donors' samples. V is TRBV7-2 and J is TRBJ2-3; D remains ambiguous. The material sequenced was cultured PBMCs, taken from culture after CMV antigen stimulation. CDR3 sequence (DNA): TGTGCCAGCAGCTTAGAGGTATGGGCGCGGACAGATACGCAGTATTTT. Amino acids: CASSLEVWARTDTQYF.